This T cell receptor (beta chain) was obtained from a study of shared clonotypes between healthy human individuals. Study-wide context: The donor group consisted of two women and a few men, aged 18 to 49. Overall study findings and caveats: Rarefaction indicated that sorted-subset sequencing remained incomplete although depth was large.

The sample holds one count of this clone. Its antigen is unknown. CDR3 size: 14 residues. The ends were cut back, 0 bases at V and 1 base at J, with 6 bases in the middle. Per germline, CDR1 LNHNV and CDR2 YYDKDF (reference sequence). The test was conducted at deep level. Using immunoSEQ multiplex PCR, the repertoire was profiled, and TCRdb retains in-frame clones only, with some absent. The table includes 300,000 or so clones, about 74% detected once. This chain links TRBV15 with TRBJ1-2, with a possible D match to TRBD1 (5 bases). This TCR was recovered from a man aged 25 to 40 in good health. The sequenced sample consisted of memory CD4+ T cells sorted from blood. As for subset: CD45RA-negative fraction. The CDR3 DNA is TGTGCCACCAGCAGAGACAGGGTTAACTATGGCTACACCTTC. It codes for CATSRDRVNYGYTF.